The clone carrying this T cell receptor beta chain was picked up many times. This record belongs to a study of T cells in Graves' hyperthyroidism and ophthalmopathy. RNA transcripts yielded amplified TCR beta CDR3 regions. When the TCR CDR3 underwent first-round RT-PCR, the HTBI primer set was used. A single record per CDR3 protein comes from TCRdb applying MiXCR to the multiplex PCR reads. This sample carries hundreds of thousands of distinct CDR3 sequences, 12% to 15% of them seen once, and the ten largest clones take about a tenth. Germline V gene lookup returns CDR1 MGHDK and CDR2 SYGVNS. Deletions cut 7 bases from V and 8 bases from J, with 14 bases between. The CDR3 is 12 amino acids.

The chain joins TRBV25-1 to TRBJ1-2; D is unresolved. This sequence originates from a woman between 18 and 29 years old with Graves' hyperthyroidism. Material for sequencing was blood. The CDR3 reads CASNPGAGGYTF. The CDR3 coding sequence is TGTGCCAGCAACCCCGGAGCCGGAGGCTACACCTTC.